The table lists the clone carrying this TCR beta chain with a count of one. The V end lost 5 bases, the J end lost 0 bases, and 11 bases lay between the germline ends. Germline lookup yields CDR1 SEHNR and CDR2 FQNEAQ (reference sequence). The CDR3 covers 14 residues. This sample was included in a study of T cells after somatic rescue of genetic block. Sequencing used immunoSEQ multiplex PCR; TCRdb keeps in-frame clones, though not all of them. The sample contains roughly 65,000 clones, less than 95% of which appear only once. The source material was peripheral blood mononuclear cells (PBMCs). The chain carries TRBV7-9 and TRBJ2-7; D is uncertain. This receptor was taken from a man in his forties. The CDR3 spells CASSGIRSSYEQYF. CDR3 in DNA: TGTGCCAGCAGCGGTATAAGAAGCTCCTACGAGCAGTACTTC.